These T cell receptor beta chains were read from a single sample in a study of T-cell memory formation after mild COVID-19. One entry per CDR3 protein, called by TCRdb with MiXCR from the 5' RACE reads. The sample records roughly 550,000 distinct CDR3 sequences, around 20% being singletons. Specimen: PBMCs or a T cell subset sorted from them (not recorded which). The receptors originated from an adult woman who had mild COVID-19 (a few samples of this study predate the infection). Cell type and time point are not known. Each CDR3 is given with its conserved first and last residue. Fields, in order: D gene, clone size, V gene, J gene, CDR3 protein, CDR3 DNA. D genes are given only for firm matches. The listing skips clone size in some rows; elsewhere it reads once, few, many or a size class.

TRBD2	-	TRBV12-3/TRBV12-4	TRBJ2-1	CASSFGSGRARGNEQFF	TGTGCCAGCAGTTTTGGTAGCGGGAGGGCCAGGGGCAATGAGCAGTTCTTC
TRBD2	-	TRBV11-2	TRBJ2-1	CASSETSEHNEQFF	TGTGCCAGCAGCGAGACTAGCGAACACAATGAGCAGTTCTTC
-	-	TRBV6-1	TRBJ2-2	CASSEDGSGELFF	TGTGCCAGCAGTGAAGACGGATCCGGGGAGCTGTTTTTT
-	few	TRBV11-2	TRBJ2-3	CASSPDATDTQYF	TGTGCCAGCAGCCCGGACGCCACAGATACGCAGTATTTT
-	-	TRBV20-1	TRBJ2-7	CSASNGVHEQYF	TGCAGTGCTAGTAACGGGGTACACGAGCAGTACTTC
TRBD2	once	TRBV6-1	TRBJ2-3	CASSGRGGADTQYF	TGTGCCAGCAGTGGACGGGGGGGTGCAGATACGCAGTATTTT
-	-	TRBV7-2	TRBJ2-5	CASSSRPGRGETQYF	TGTGCCAGCAGCTCTCGTCCAGGACGGGGAGAGACCCAGTACTTC
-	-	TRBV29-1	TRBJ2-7	CSVDRGEVNGYYEQYF	TGCAGCGTTGACAGGGGGGAGGTTAATGGCTACTACGAGCAGTACTTC
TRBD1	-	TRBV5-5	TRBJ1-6	CASSRAGTGGSDSPLHF	TGTGCCAGCAGCCGAGCCGGGACAGGGGGATCCGATTCACCCCTCCACTTT
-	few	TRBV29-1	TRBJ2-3	CSVEGTDADTQYF	TGCAGCGTTGAAGGAACTGACGCAGATACGCAGTATTTT
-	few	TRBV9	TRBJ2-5	CASSVGPAGETQYF	TGTGCCAGCAGCGTAGGGCCGGCGGGGGAGACCCAGTACTTC
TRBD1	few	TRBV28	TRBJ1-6	CASSPYRGELNSPLHF	TGTGCCAGCAGTCCATACAGGGGGGAATTAAATTCACCCCTCCACTTT